The next 23 T cell receptor beta chains were all read from a single sample in a study of post-analysis software for immune sequencing data. Unique molecular identifiers were built into the TCR beta cDNA libraries. TCRdb itself ran the PCR reads through MiXCR, one entry per CDR3 protein. The sample records 600,000 to 750,000 distinct CDR3 sequences, 55% to 60% being singletons. No antigen has been identified for these receptors. Regarding the study as a whole: A handful of TRBV segments appeared more often in patients than in controls, and TRBV5-6, TRBV5-1 and TRBV20-1 were among these.

The material sequenced was blood. These receptors came from a girl aged 2 to 10 with multiple sclerosis.

V is TRBV27 and J is TRBJ1-5, with D unclear. This CDR3 contains 9 residues. CDR1 is MNHEY, CDR2 SMNVEV, per germline (reference sequence). The ends were cut back, 10 bases at V and 3 bases at J, with 1 base in the middle. The CDR3 reads CANNQPQHF. DNA for the CDR3: TGTGCCAACAATCAGCCCCAGCATTTT.

The chain has TRBV27 and TRBJ2-4; weak D call: TRBD1 (6 bases). The J call is in doubt because the DNA end fits TRBJ2-7 better. The CDR3 sequence is 14 residues long. Germline-derived CDR1 and CDR2 are MNHEY and SMNVEV (reference sequence). The CDR3 protein is CASSWGRGGYEQYF. CDR3 DNA sequence: TGTGCCAGCAGTTGGGGCAGGGGCGGCTACGAGCAGTACTTC.

This clonotype has only a few counts. The chain recombines TRBV20-1 with TRBJ2-5, with 9 bases lining up with TRBD2. This CDR3 contains 14 residues. CDR1 is DFQATT, CDR2 SNEGSKA, per germline (reference sequence). V lost 6 bases, J lost 5 bases, and 10 bases stayed unmatched. The CDR3 sequence: CSARRRGGRETQYF. The CDR3 coding sequence is TGCAGTGCAAGACGGCGGGGGGGTCGGGAGACCCAGTACTTC.

The chain links TRBV7-8 to TRBJ2-1, with D possibly TRBD1 on 5 matching bases. The CDR3 totals 14 residues. CDR1 is SGHVS, CDR2 FQNEAQ, per germline. V dropped 8 bases and J dropped 6 bases, with 17 bases sitting between them. The CDR3 is CASHPEAGPNEQFF. The CDR3 DNA sequence: TGTGCCAGCCACCCAGAGGCAGGGCCCAATGAGCAGTTCTTC.

The rearrangement uses TRBV6-1 and TRBJ1-6; 7 bases match TRBD1. Per germline, CDR1 MNHNS and CDR2 SASEGT. CDR3 length: 20 residues. V lost 6 bases, J lost 0 bases, and 17 bases stayed unmatched. This chain's CDR3 is CASRRHRDRLSSSYNSPLHF. The CDR3 DNA sequence: TGTGCCAGCAGACGCCACCGGGACAGACTTTCCAGCTCCTATAATTCACCCCTCCACTTT.

Only a few counts were recorded for this clonotype. This rearrangement joins TRBV7-7 to TRBJ1-1; the D gene is possibly TRBD1 (5 bases). The CDR3 spans 13 residues. The germline CDR1 and CDR2 sequences are SSHAT and FNYEAQ (reference sequence). The ends were cut back, 4 bases at V and 4 bases at J, with 10 bases in the middle. The CDR3: CASSSSDITEAFF. The CDR3 region has the DNA TGTGCCAGCAGCTCGTCGGACATCACTGAAGCTTTCTTT.

The chain recombines TRBV5-1 with TRBJ2-6; 8 bases are shared with TRBD2. The germline CDR1 and CDR2 sequences are SGHRS and YFSETQ. The junction had 11 bases not matched to a gene; V was cut back by 4 bases and J by 2 bases. The CDR3 contains 18 residues. The CDR3 sequence is CASSTAGTRSPGANVLTF. CDR3 DNA sequence: TGCGCCAGCAGCACCGCCGGGACTAGATCCCCTGGGGCCAACGTCCTGACTTTC.

This chain links TRBV20-1 with TRBJ2-3; D ambiguous. This CDR3 is built from 11 residues. V shed 6 bases and J shed 6 bases, with 10 bases lying between them. Germline V gene lookup returns CDR1 DFQATT and CDR2 SNEGSKA (reference sequence). Written as DNA, the CDR3 is TGCAGTGCCATCATGGGGGATACGCAGTATTTT. Translating it yields CSAIMGDTQYF.

The chain is built from TRBV10-3 and TRBJ1-2, with D unresolved. The germline gives CDR1 ENHRY, CDR2 SYGVKD. The CDR3 contains 16 residues. The V end lost 0 bases, the J end lost 4 bases, and 15 bases lay between the germline ends. CDR3 in amino acids: CAISESIGGHFYGYTF. In DNA, the CDR3 is TGTGCCATCAGTGAGTCGATCGGTGGGCACTTCTATGGCTACACCTTC.

This chain links TRBV12-3 or TRBV12-4 with TRBJ2-1, with no clear D. V was shortened by 2 bases and J by 2 bases, with 7 bases between the two germline ends. The CDR3 is 14 residues long. This CDR3 reads CASSLYTPYNEQFF. The CDR3 nucleotides are TGTGCCAGCAGTTTATATACGCCCTACAATGAGCAGTTCTTC.

The rearrangement uses TRBV7-2 and TRBJ1-1, with D unresolved. With 3 bases removed from V and 0 bases from J, the gap between germline ends came to 11 bases. Germline V CDR1 and CDR2: SGHTA, FQGNSA. The length of the CDR3 is 15 residues. The DNA of the CDR3 is TGTGCCAGCAGCTTCAGACGGAACATGAACACTGAAGCTTTCTTT. Protein product: CASSFRRNMNTEAFF.

V gene TRBV6-5 combines with J gene TRBJ2-1; D is possibly TRBD2 (5 bases). The V gene's germline CDR1 is MNHEY and CDR2 SVGAGI. The CDR3 length is 16 residues. V gave up 9 bases and J gave up 1 base, with 19 bases separating them. CDR3 DNA sequence: TGTGCCAGTTACGGAATCGGGATCAAATCCTACAATGAGCAGTTCTTC. It is translated as CASYGIGIKSYNEQFF.

This clonotype was seen only a few times. The chain uses TRBV20-1 and TRBJ2-1; D might be TRBD1 or TRBD2, each matching 5 bases. Germline loops: CDR1 DFQATT, CDR2 SNEGSKA (reference sequence). The CDR3 extends over 14 amino acids. Trimming removed 5 bases from V and 7 bases from J, with 18 bases in between. The CDR3, as DNA: TGCAGTGCTTCCGGGACCTCCCGAGTTAATGAGCAGTTCTTC. Amino acid sequence: CSASGTSRVNEQFF.

This clonotype appeared a few times. The chain is built from TRBV29-1 and TRBJ2-3; D unresolved. The CDR3 contains 13 residues. V was shortened by 0 bases and J by 2 bases, with 6 bases between the two germline ends. Germline lookup yields CDR1 SQVTM and CDR2 ANQGSEA. The CDR3 reads CSVEDGHTDTQYF. The CDR3 DNA follows: TGCAGCGTTGAAGATGGCCACACAGATACGCAGTATTTT.

The rearrangement links TRBV5-5 to TRBJ1-5; 9 bases align to TRBD1. The CDR3 has 14 residues. CDR1 is SGHKS and CDR2 is YYEKEE in the germline V gene (reference sequence). Losses at the gene ends were 2 bases for V and 6 bases for J; bases not matched to a gene: 3. CDR3 bases: TGTGCCAGCAGCTTCGGGACAGGGACTCAGCCCCAGCATTTT. Translating gives CASSFGTGTQPQHF.

The V and J genes are TRBV27 and TRBJ2-5; D not resolved. The germline V and J ends were trimmed by 3 bases and 3 bases, with 14 bases remaining between them. CDR1 is MNHEY, CDR2 SMNVEV, per germline (reference sequence). The CDR3 spans 15 residues. This chain's CDR3 is CASSFYQITKETQYF. In DNA form, the CDR3 reads TGTGCCAGCAGTTTCTACCAGATTACGAAAGAGACCCAGTACTTC.

This sequence joins TRBV27 and TRBJ2-3, with TRBD2 as a possible D gene (6 bases). Germline assignment: CDR1 MNHEY and CDR2 SMNVEV (reference sequence). Trimming shortened V by 2 bases and J by 7 bases, and 25 bases separated the two germline ends. The length of the CDR3 is 18 residues. The CDR3 region is CASSLAGPRYRKNHTQYF. The DNA of the CDR3 is TGTGCCAGCAGTTTAGCGGGGCCTCGGTATCGGAAAAATCATACGCAGTATTTT.

The V gene is TRBV29-1, the J gene TRBJ2-3, with D tentatively TRBD1 or TRBD2 (6 bases each). CDR1 and CDR2 (germline): SQVTM, ANQGSEA. Trimming removed 7 bases at V and 4 bases at J, with 12 bases between. The CDR3 is made up of 12 amino acids. CDR3 sequence: CSAGGRADTQYF. The CDR3 bases are TGCAGCGCCGGGGGCAGGGCAGATACGCAGTATTTT.

Only a few counts were recorded for this clonotype. The rearrangement links TRBV6-5 to TRBJ2-1, with a possible D match to TRBD1 (6 bases). The V gene's germline CDR1 is MNHEY and CDR2 SVGAGI. The CDR3 length is 12 residues. V was cut by 5 bases and J by 12 bases, with 14 bases left in between. The CDR3 DNA reads TGTGCCAGCAGTCTCGACAGGACGGTGCAGTTCTTC. Translation gives CASSLDRTVQFF.

The chain carries TRBV5-1 and TRBJ2-5, with TRBD2 identical over 13 bases. The CDR3 is 17 amino acids. Trimming cost V 4 bases and J 2 bases; bases outside gene matches: 8. CDR1 is SGHRS, CDR2 YFSETQ, per germline. The CDR3 DNA is TGCGCCAGCAGCCGCCGAGGACTAGCGGGGGAACAAGAGACCCAGTACTTC. This gives the protein CASSRRGLAGEQETQYF. The entire variable domain, with the rest obtained from reference TRBV5-1 and TRBJ2-5, is as follows: KAGVTQTPRYLIKTRGQQVTLSCSPISGHRSVSWYQQTPGQGLQFLFEYFSETQRNKGNFPGRFSGRQFSNSRSEMNVSTLELGDSALYLCASSRRGLAGEQETQYFGPGTRLLVL.

A few counts support this clonotype. J is TRBJ1-2 and V is TRBV5-1; 9 bases agree with TRBD1. The germline V gene encodes CDR1 SGHRS and CDR2 YFSETQ. The CDR3 runs 14 residues. Trimming at V came to 4 bases and at J to 4 bases, leaving 5 bases not matched to a gene. CDR3 protein: CASSTGQGIYGYTF. The CDR3 coding sequence is TGCGCCAGCAGCACCGGACAGGGGATCTATGGCTACACCTTC.

The chain links TRBV6-5 to TRBJ1-4; D call uncertain. The CDR3 length is 14 residues. The germline V and J ends were trimmed by 3 bases and 4 bases, with 9 bases remaining between them. Germline CDR1 reads MNHEY; CDR2 reads SVGAGI. The CDR3 DNA reads as TGTGCCAGCAGTTATGTGAATAGTAATGAAAAACTGTTTTTT. It specifies CASSYVNSNEKLFF.

The gene calls are TRBV4-1 and TRBJ2-3, with TRBD2 matching over 8 bases. The CDR3 spans 15 residues. Per germline, CDR1 MGHRA and CDR2 YSYEKL. V trimming: 1 base; J trimming: 4 bases; junction bases outside the gene matches: 4. The CDR3 here is CASSQGGGRPDTQYF. Written as DNA, the CDR3 is TGCGCCAGCAGCCAAGGGGGCGGGAGGCCAGATACGCAGTATTTT.